These 25 T cell receptor beta chains originate from one sample sequenced in a study of regulatory dendritic cells for organ transplantation. Sequencing used immunoSEQ multiplex PCR; TCRdb keeps in-frame clones, though not all of them. The table has about 30,000 clones, around 79% seen once. Sequencing used memory CD4+ T cells from blood. This sample's subset: CD45RO+ memory T cells. Receptors were obtained from a human donor in good health.

This clone showed up just once. The chain employs TRBV28 and TRBJ2-5, with D uncertain. The germline V gene encodes CDR1 MDHEN and CDR2 SYDVKM. V was pared by 5 bases and J by 4 bases, with 17 bases between. The CDR3 length is 15 residues. The CDR3, as DNA: TGTGCCAGCAGTACAAGAACATGGTATGGAGAGACCCAGTACTTC. It encodes CASSTRTWYGETQYF.

The chain employs TRBV5-1 and TRBJ2-5; D might be TRBD1 (5 bases). The CDR3 sequence is 16 residues long. V was clipped by 1 base and J by 3 bases, with 16 bases between them. Germline CDR1 and CDR2: SGHRS and YFSETQ. CDR3 sequence reads: CASSLLQGSVEETQYF. Written as DNA, the CDR3 is TGCGCCAGCAGCTTGCTTCAGGGTTCCGTAGAAGAGACCCAGTACTTC.

The V gene is TRBV7-2, the J gene TRBJ1-1, with D perhaps matching TRBD1 (5 bases). Trimming took off 3 bases at V and 6 bases at J, with 8 bases between the two ends. The CDR3 is made up of 12 amino acids. CDR1 and CDR2 from the germline V gene are SGHTA and FQGNSA. CDR3 sequence: CASSFRGAEAFF. In nucleotides, the CDR3 is TGTGCCAGCAGCTTCCGGGGGGCTGAAGCTTTCTTT.

The chain joins TRBV11-2 to TRBJ1-5; tentative D call: TRBD1 (6 bases). CDR1 and CDR2 (germline): SGHAT, FQNNGV. The CDR3 is made up of 15 amino acids. With 5 bases removed from V and 11 bases from J, the gap between germline ends came to 22 bases. CDR3 coding DNA: TGTGCCAGCAGCATCAACCCAACAGGGTTGTTAGCCCAGCATTTT. Translation: CASSINPTGLLAQHF. Combining the CDR3 with reference TRBV11-2 and TRBJ1-5 gives the whole variable domain EAGVAQSPRYKIIEKRQSVAFWCNPISGHATLYWYQQILGQGPKLLIQFQNNGVVDDSQLPKDRFSAERLKGVDSTLKIQPAKLEDSAVYLCASSINPTGLLAQHFGDGTRLSIL.

Only one count was recorded for this clone. V usage is TRBV6-5 and J usage is TRBJ1-5, with D unclear. Trimming took 6 bases from V and 4 from J, leaving 10 bases between them. This CDR3 is 13 amino acids long. The germline V gene has CDR1 MNHEY and CDR2 SVGAGI. CDR3 sequence: CASRVDGNQPQHF. The CDR3 nucleotides read TGTGCCAGCAGGGTCGATGGAAATCAGCCCCAGCATTTT.

This chain uses TRBV30 with TRBJ1-2; the D is unclear. The CDR3 length is 12 residues. Germline V CDR1 and CDR2: GTSNPN, SVGIG (reference sequence). The V end lost 0 bases, the J end lost 7 bases, and 9 bases lay between the germline ends. The CDR3 loop is CAWSVEWGGYTF. CDR3 coding DNA: TGTGCCTGGAGTGTAGAGTGGGGTGGCTACACCTTC.

The V call is TRBV7-3, the J call TRBJ1-2; D not certain. Germline V gives CDR1 SGHTA, CDR2 FQGTGA. The ends were cut back, 1 base at V and 4 bases at J, with 10 bases in the middle. This CDR3 contains 14 residues. The CDR3 bases are TGTGCCAGCAGCTTAAATGGGCAAGGCTATGGCTACACCTTC. Translation gives CASSLNGQGYGYTF. Based on the CDR3 plus reference TRBV7-3 and TRBJ1-2, the full variable domain is GAGVSQTPSNKVTEKGKYVELRCDPISGHTALYWYRQSLGQGPEFLIYFQGTGAADDSGLPNDRFFAVRPEGSVSTLKIQRTERGDSAVYLCASSLNGQGYGYTFGSGTRLTVV.

The rearrangement links TRBV25-1 to TRBJ1-4, with 7 bases aligning to TRBD1. The junction had 5 bases not matched to a gene; V was cut back by 2 bases and J by 5 bases. The CDR3 has 15 amino acids. CDR1 MGHDK and CDR2 SYGVNS come from the germline V gene. CDR3 residues: CASSEPGQINEKLFF. The CDR3 region has the DNA TGTGCCAGCAGTGAACCGGGACAGATAAATGAAAAACTGTTTTTT. Looking up the rest from reference TRBV25-1 and TRBJ1-4 gives the full variable domain: EADIYQTPRYLVIGTGKKITLECSQTMGHDKMYWYQQDPGMELHLIHYSYGVNSTEKGDLSSESTVSRIRTEHFPLTLESARPSHTSQYLCASSEPGQINEKLFFGSGTQLSVL.

This clone has just one count. The J gene is TRBJ1-1, the V gene TRBV7-2; weak D call: TRBD1 (6 bases). The ends were cut back, 6 bases at V and 1 base at J, with 12 bases in the middle. This CDR3 has 14 residues. Looked up from germline, CDR1 is SGHTA and CDR2 is FQGNSA. CDR3 DNA sequence: TGTGCCAGCAGGGGGAACAGGGCGAACACTGAAGCTTTCTTT. It encodes CASRGNRANTEAFF.

The chain carries TRBV30 and TRBJ2-7; no reliable D call. The ends were cut back, 0 bases at V and 2 bases at J, with 14 bases in the middle. The CDR3 is 15 amino acids. CDR1 GTSNPN and CDR2 SVGIG come from the germline V gene (reference sequence). The CDR3 sequence: CAWSVWSTMPYEQYF. The CDR3 bases are TGTGCCTGGAGTGTTTGGTCTACTATGCCCTACGAGCAGTACTTC.

CDR3 sequence (DNA): TGTGCCAGCAGTGACGGACAGGGCTACGAGCAGTACTTC. Its protein is CASSDGQGYEQYF. The chain recombines TRBV6-5 with TRBJ2-7; 8 positions agree with TRBD1. J gave up 3 bases and V 5 bases, and 3 bases lay outside the gene matches. CDR3 size: 13 residues. Germline V CDR1 and CDR2: MNHEY, SVGAGI.

The DNA for the CDR3 is TGCAGTGCTATGGCTGGAAACACCATATATTTT. Translating gives CSAMAGNTIYF. The chain carries TRBV20-1 and TRBJ1-3, with D uncertain. Germline CDR1 and CDR2: DFQATT and SNEGSKA (reference sequence). Trimming took 4 bases from V and 2 from J, leaving 3 bases between them. The CDR3 totals 11 residues.

The V gene is TRBV10-1, the J gene TRBJ2-3; D gene unclear. This CDR3 spans 13 amino acids. Trimming removed 0 bases at V and 3 bases at J, with 4 bases between. Per germline, CDR1 WNHNN and CDR2 SYGVQD (reference sequence). The CDR3 DNA follows: TGCGCCAGCAGTGAGTCTGATACAGATACGCAGTATTTT. Translation: CASSESDTDTQYF.

The chain is built from TRBV18 and TRBJ2-7; TRBD2 might be the D (6 bases). This CDR3 region has 15 residues. Germline CDR1 is KGHSH and CDR2 is LQKENI. Deletions cut 1 base from V and 3 bases from J, with 13 bases between. CDR3 amino acids: CASSPRTGDIYEQYF. The CDR3 DNA follows: TGTGCCAGCTCACCACGGACGGGAGACATCTACGAGCAGTACTTC.

This chain joins TRBV5-5 and TRBJ1-6; the D is unclear. Germline CDR1 is SGHKS and CDR2 is YYEKEE (reference sequence). CDR3 size: 12 residues. The CDR3 DNA sequence: TGTGCTATGAGCTCCTATAATTCACCCCTCCACTTT. Encoded protein: CAMSSYNSPLHF. The whole variable domain, filled in from reference TRBV5-5 and TRBJ1-6, reads DAGVTQSPTHLIKTRGQQVTLRCSPISGHKSVSWYQQVLGQGPQFIFQYYEKEERGRGNFPDRFSARQFPNYSSELNVNALLLGDSALYLCAMSSYNSPLHFGNGTRLTVT.

The CDR3: CASSKLGQRNTEAFF. CDR3 coding DNA: TGTGCCAGCAGCAAACTCGGACAGCGGAACACTGAAGCTTTCTTT. This rearrangement joins TRBV7-2 to TRBJ1-1; perhaps TRBD1 as D (6 bases). CDR1 is SGHTA, CDR2 FQGNSA, per germline. There are 15 residues in the CDR3. V gave up 5 bases and J gave up 1 base, with 14 bases separating them.

The chain has TRBV11-1 and TRBJ1-1; 11 bases fit TRBD1. Germline V CDR1 and CDR2: SGHAT, FQDESV (reference sequence). CDR3 length: 13 amino acids. Trimming cost V 5 bases and J 5 bases; bases outside gene matches: 1. CDR3 loop: CASSRDRGTEAFF. The CDR3 region has the DNA TGTGCCAGCAGCAGGGACAGGGGGACTGAAGCTTTCTTT.

The chain employs TRBV4-1 and TRBJ2-7; D possibly corresponds to TRBD1 (5 bases). Trimming took 2 bases from V and 6 from J, leaving 8 bases between them. This CDR3 has 12 amino acids. CDR1 is MGHRA and CDR2 is YSYEKL in the germline V gene. The CDR3 region is CASSQRGFEQYF. CDR3 in DNA: TGCGCCAGCAGCCAAAGGGGTTTCGAGCAGTACTTC.

CDR3 in DNA: TGTGCCACCAGCAGAGATTTGGTTGATGTAATCAACGAGCAGTACTTC. It codes for CATSRDLVDVINEQYF. The rearrangement links TRBV15 to TRBJ2-7, with D uncertain. CDR3 length: 16 residues. From germline, CDR1 is LNHNV and CDR2 YYDKDF (reference sequence). V dropped 0 bases and J dropped 5 bases, with 17 bases sitting between them. Complete variable domain (other parts from reference TRBV15 and TRBJ2-7): DAMVIQNPRYQVTQFGKPVTLSCSQTLNHNVMYWYQQKSSQAPKLLFHYYDKDFNNEADTPDNFQSRRPNTSFCFLDIRSPGLGDTAMYLCATSRDLVDVINEQYFGPGTRLTVT.

The CDR3 loop is CASSYALAGGTDTQYF. The DNA for the CDR3 is TGTGCCAGCAGTTACGCGCTAGCGGGGGGCACAGATACGCAGTATTTT. This chain links TRBV6-5 with TRBJ2-3; 10 bases are a match to TRBD2. This CDR3 has 16 amino acids. V shed 2 bases, J shed 1 base, and the junction held 3 bases outside the gene matches. The germline gives CDR1 MNHEY, CDR2 SVGAGI.

As to this clone: This sample includes further DNA sequences coding for the same CDR3. The chain recombines TRBV30 with TRBJ2-3, with D possibly being TRBD1 or TRBD2 (5 bases each). Deletions cut 0 bases from V and 8 bases from J, with 12 bases between. This CDR3 contains 13 residues. The germline V gene encodes CDR1 GTSNPN and CDR2 SVGIG (reference sequence). As DNA, the CDR3 is TGTGCCTGGAGTGTACGAGGGGTTGCTACGCAGTATTTT. It specifies CAWSVRGVATQYF. The entire variable domain, with the rest obtained from reference TRBV30 and TRBJ2-3, is as follows: SQTIHQWPATLVQPVGSPLSLECTVEGTSNPNLYWYRQAAGRGLQLLFYSVGIGQISSEVPQNLSASRPQDRQFILSSKKLLLSDSGFYLCAWSVRGVATQYFGPGTRLTVL.

V usage is TRBV7-3 and J usage is TRBJ2-6; D may correspond to TRBD1 or TRBD2 (5 bases each). The CDR3 runs 13 residues. The germline V and J ends were trimmed by 10 bases and 2 bases, with 9 bases remaining between them. In germline, CDR1 is SGHTA, CDR2 FQGTGA. In nucleotides, the CDR3 is TGTGCCACTGGGGGAACTGGGGCCAACGTCCTGACTTTC. Translated: CATGGTGANVLTF. Full variable domain (missing parts from reference TRBV7-3 and TRBJ2-6): GAGVSQTPSNKVTEKGKYVELRCDPISGHTALYWYRQSLGQGPEFLIYFQGTGAADDSGLPNDRFFAVRPEGSVSTLKIQRTERGDSAVYLCATGGTGANVLTFGAGSRLTVL.

The chain combines TRBV13 with TRBJ2-1, with TRBD2 identical over 7 bases. The CDR3 has 15 amino acids. Germline V gene data show CDR1 as PRHDT and CDR2 as FYEKMQ (reference sequence). Trimming at V came to 0 bases and at J to 7 bases, leaving 6 bases not matched to a gene. DNA of the CDR3: TGTGCCAGCAGCTTAGGCGGGGGGAGATTAAATGAGCAGTTCTTC. It specifies CASSLGGGRLNEQFF.

The J gene is TRBJ2-3, the V gene TRBV9; TRBD1 is a possible D gene (5 bases). CDR1 and CDR2 (germline): SGDLS, YYNGEE. This CDR3 region has 16 residues. Trimming stripped 2 bases from V and 0 bases from J, with 13 bases between. CDR3 protein: CASSVSAGISTDTQYF. For the CDR3, the DNA is TGTGCCAGCAGCGTCTCAGCAGGGATTAGCACAGATACGCAGTATTTT.

V usage is TRBV6-1 and J usage is TRBJ2-2, with D possibly being TRBD2 (6 bases). Germline CDR1 and CDR2: MNHNS and SASEGT. The CDR3 contains 18 residues. Trimming removed 2 bases from V and 4 bases from J, with 20 bases in between. CDR3 DNA: TGTGCCAGCAGTGAAATCCCCGGGGGTCTCGGGGCCACCGGGGAGCTGTTTTTT. Amino acids: CASSEIPGGLGATGELFF.